This TCR beta chain was recovered during a study of T cell responses to AZD1222 COVID-19 vaccine. This clone was found a few times. Germline V gene lookup returns CDR1 LNHDA and CDR2 SQIVND (reference sequence). This CDR3 comprises 15 residues. Trimming stripped 5 bases from V and 9 bases from J, with 17 bases between. Only in-frame clones appear in the TCRdb table, and some are missing; sequencing was by immunoSEQ multiplex PCR. Seen here are around 78,000 clones, around 90% observed once, and the top ten hold approximately 1.3%. The sequenced sample was peripheral blood, obtained 28 days after the second AZD1222 dose. The source of this sequence is an adult who received the AZD1222 COVID-19 vaccine. This chain joins TRBV19 and TRBJ1-6; TRBD1 might be the D (5 bases). DNA for the CDR3: TGTGCCAGTAGTCCCCCGGGACTGGCTTCTTCACCCCTCCACTTT. Translation: CASSPPGLASSPLHF.